A single T cell receptor (beta chain) is shown here with its context. V lost 5 bases, J lost 1 base, and 20 bases lay in between. The CDR3 is 17 amino acids. Germline V lookup: CDR1 SGHAT, CDR2 FQDESV (reference sequence). TCR beta CDR3 regions were amplified from RNA transcripts. The workflow started with a first-round RT-PCR run with HTBI primers and then moved on to a second-round multiplex PCR. Via MiXCR, TCRdb re-called the multiplex PCR reads, giving one row per CDR3 protein. The repertoire holds some 520,000 distinct CDR3 sequences, with roughly 14% as singletons. The sample comes from a study of Graves' ophthalmopathy and Graves' hyperthyroidism.

The sequencing sample was made of blood. The TCR was taken from a woman in her 30s with Graves' ophthalmopathy. This chain connects TRBV11-1 to TRBJ2-5, with a weak D call TRBD2 (6 bases). As DNA, the CDR3 is TGTGCCAGCAGCCGGCCCAGAAGCGGGTTCCTCCAAGAGACCCAGTACTTC. Its translation: CASSRPRSGFLQETQYF.